The 30 T cell receptor beta chains below come from one sample, sequenced in a study of blood T cell repertoires in COVID-19. TCRdb's table, derived via immunoSEQ multiplex PCR, lists solely in-frame clones and lacks some. The profile shows 250,000 to 300,000 clones, 70% to 90% of them singletons. The material sequenced was peripheral blood. The receptor source for this set is a woman in her 70s with COVID-19, enrolled during active disease.

This chain links TRBV5-1 with TRBJ2-1; 7 nucleotides align to TRBD1. CDR3 length: 13 amino acids. Germline CDR1 and CDR2: SGHRS and YFSETQ. The J segment lost 8 bases and the V segment lost 6 bases, leaving 8 bases of the junction unmatched. CDR3 sequence (DNA): TGCGCCAGCAACCTGTTAGGGGGCGATGAGCAGTTCTTC. It yields the protein CASNLLGGDEQFF.

The chain is built from TRBV15 and TRBJ2-7; D perhaps matches TRBD2 (5 bases). V dropped 8 bases and J dropped 1 base, with 9 bases sitting between them. This CDR3 comprises 12 residues. Germline CDR1 reads LNHNV; CDR2 reads YYDKDF (reference sequence). CDR3 sequence (DNA): TGTGCCACCGGGAGCGTATCCTACGAGCAGTACTTC. It translates to CATGSVSYEQYF.

The CDR3 DNA reads as TGTGCCAGCAGTACCAGACAGGGTTGGGAGCAGTACTTC. Translated, it gives CASSTRQGWEQYF. The rearrangement uses TRBV27 and TRBJ2-7; TRBD1 matches 7 bases. Germline trimming cut 5 bases from V and 7 bases from J; bases unmatched to any gene: 8. This CDR3 comprises 13 residues. The V gene's germline CDR1 is MNHEY and CDR2 SMNVEV (reference sequence).

The genes are TRBV4-1 and TRBJ2-1, with a possible D match to TRBD2 (6 bases). From germline, CDR1 is MGHRA and CDR2 YSYEKL. With 0 bases removed from V and 4 bases from J, the gap between germline ends came to 16 bases. The CDR3 extends over 17 amino acids. The CDR3 loop reads CASSQDRIPGEYNEQFF. The CDR3 DNA reads as TGCGCCAGCAGCCAAGATCGAATTCCGGGGGAGTACAATGAGCAGTTCTTC.

This clone was picked up one time. The rearrangement links TRBV29-1 to TRBJ1-2; no firm D call. The CDR3 covers 11 residues. The germline gives CDR1 SQVTM, CDR2 ANQGSEA. Trimming pared 2 bases from V and 8 bases from J, leaving 9 bases between. The CDR3 DNA reads TGCAGCGTTGAATCGGGGTACGGCTACACCTTC. Translating gives CSVESGYGYTF.

The chain uses TRBV7-8 and TRBJ1-2; D gene ambiguous. Germline CDR1 SGHVS, CDR2 FQNEAQ. V was pared by 3 bases and J by 9 bases, with 14 bases between. The CDR3 sequence is 13 residues long. The CDR3 sequence: CASSLGPRESYTF. The CDR3 DNA is TGTGCCAGCAGCTTGGGCCCCCGCGAGAGCTACACCTTC.

The CDR3 region has the DNA TGTGCCAGCAGCTTCCCCCTCCGCTCCTACGAGCAGTACTTC. Translating gives CASSFPLRSYEQYF. The rearrangement joins TRBV7-2 to TRBJ2-7, with D unclear. The CDR3 has 14 amino acids. The V and J ends lost 3 bases and 0 bases respectively, with 9 bases between them. Germline V gene data show CDR1 as SGHTA and CDR2 as FQGNSA.

The chain carries TRBV5-1 and TRBJ2-3; 11 nucleotides match TRBD2. J gave up 4 bases and V 4 bases, and 8 bases lay outside the gene matches. The length of the CDR3 is 16 residues. Germline CDR1 SGHRS, CDR2 YFSETQ. The CDR3 DNA follows: TGCGCCAGCAGCCTCATGGAGGGACTAGCGGCAGATACGCAGTATTTT. It specifies CASSLMEGLAADTQYF.

The chain combines TRBV28 with TRBJ2-1; D is unclear. This CDR3 has 12 residues. CDR1 MDHEN and CDR2 SYDVKM come from the germline V gene. V was trimmed by 6 bases and J by 15 bases, leaving 18 bases between them. The CDR3 bases are TGTGCCAGCAGCCCGCCGATAGAAATTAGGTTCTTC. Encoded protein: CASSPPIEIRFF.

A few counts support this clone. The rearrangement uses TRBV29-1 and TRBJ1-2; 8 bases are a match to TRBD1. Germline loops: CDR1 SQVTM, CDR2 ANQGSEA. The CDR3 is 14 amino acids. The junction had 5 bases not matched to a gene; V was cut back by 4 bases and J by 1 base. The CDR3 protein is CSVASGQGNYGYTF. Written as DNA, the CDR3 is TGCAGCGTTGCTTCTGGACAGGGTAACTATGGCTACACCTTC.

The chain couples TRBV28 to TRBJ2-1, with no clear D. Trimming shortened V by 6 bases and J by 0 bases, and 21 bases separated the two germline ends. The germline gives CDR1 MDHEN, CDR2 SYDVKM. This CDR3 spans 18 amino acids. This chain's CDR3 is CASSTASAWALSYNEQFF. DNA for the CDR3: TGTGCCAGCAGCACCGCTTCCGCTTGGGCCCTCTCCTACAATGAGCAGTTCTTC. Variable domain in full (rest from reference TRBV28 and TRBJ2-1): DVKVTQSSRYLVKRTGEKVFLECVQDMDHENMFWYRQDPGLGLRLIYFSYDVKMKEKGDIPEGYSVSREKKERFSLILESASTNQTSMYLCASSTASAWALSYNEQFFGPGTRLTVL.

The rearrangement joins TRBV5-1 to TRBJ2-5; maybe TRBD1 (7 bases). CDR3 size: 17 residues. V was trimmed by 0 bases and J by 5 bases, leaving 20 bases between them. Germline V gene lookup returns CDR1 SGHRS and CDR2 YFSETQ. The CDR3 here is CASSLVAGQPAGETQYF. The CDR3 DNA reads TGCGCCAGCAGCTTGGTGGCGGGACAGCCCGCCGGGGAGACCCAGTACTTC.

The J gene is TRBJ1-4, the V gene TRBV28; D is uncertain. The CDR3 extends over 17 amino acids. The germline gives CDR1 MDHEN, CDR2 SYDVKM. Trimming left V 2 bases short and J 3 bases short, with 16 bases between. The CDR3 coding sequence is TGTGCCAGCAGTTTAGGTTCCTTCGGGTCAGCTAATGAAAAACTGTTTTTT. As protein: CASSLGSFGSANEKLFF.

The V gene is TRBV7-8, the J gene TRBJ2-3, with D uncertain. The CDR3 totals 16 residues. V gave up 1 base and J gave up 1 base, with 12 bases separating them. In germline, CDR1 is SGHVS, CDR2 FQNEAQ. The CDR3 reads CASSLGYSQGTDTQYF. CDR3 DNA: TGTGCCAGCAGCTTAGGGTACTCCCAGGGCACAGATACGCAGTATTTT.

The V and J genes are TRBV25-1 and TRBJ2-1, with D perhaps matching TRBD2 (6 bases). Per germline, CDR1 MGHDK and CDR2 SYGVNS. The CDR3 has 13 amino acids. Trimming removed 3 bases at V and 6 bases at J, with 9 bases between. DNA for the CDR3: TGTGCCAGCAGTGAGGGGGGAGGCAATGAGCAGTTCTTC. Protein product: CASSEGGGNEQFF.

Only one count was recorded for this clone. This chain uses TRBV19 with TRBJ2-2; D might be TRBD1 (6 bases). Per the germline V gene, CDR1 is LNHDA and CDR2 is SQIVND (reference sequence). V was pared by 5 bases and J by 7 bases, with 11 bases between. This CDR3 has 13 residues. The CDR3 bases are TGTGCCAGTAGTCCACAGGGTCTCGGGGAGCTGTTTTTT. This codes for CASSPQGLGELFF.

This chain uses TRBV30 with TRBJ1-1; D unresolved. CDR1 and CDR2 from the germline V gene are GTSNPN and SVGIG (reference sequence). The V end lost 4 bases, the J end lost 4 bases, and 10 bases lay between the germline ends. The CDR3 loop spans 12 amino acids. The CDR3 region has the DNA TGTGCCTGGATCGGGGTTGTCACTGAAGCTTTCTTT. This codes for CAWIGVVTEAFF.

This chain connects TRBV5-1 to TRBJ1-4; 8 nucleotides agree with TRBD1. This CDR3 is built from 14 residues. The V and J ends lost 4 bases and 8 bases, in that order; junction bases with no gene match: 7. The germline gives CDR1 SGHRS, CDR2 YFSETQ. This chain's CDR3 is CASSLDRAYEKLFF. CDR3 DNA: TGCGCCAGCAGCCTGGACAGGGCCTACGAAAAACTGTTTTTT.

This clone was observed a single time. This chain uses TRBV7-2 with TRBJ2-3; 13 bases align to TRBD2. J gave up 2 bases and V 5 bases, and 7 bases lay outside the gene matches. CDR1 and CDR2 from the germline V gene are SGHTA and FQGNSA. This CDR3 spans 17 amino acids. The CDR3 DNA reads as TGTGCCAGCAGCAAGCGACTAGCGGGGGGACACACAGATACGCAGTATTTT. Encoded protein: CASSKRLAGGHTDTQYF.

This clone appeared many times. The chain uses TRBV19 and TRBJ2-5; D uncertain. The V and J ends lost 7 bases and 5 bases respectively, with 14 bases between them. Germline assignment: CDR1 LNHDA and CDR2 SQIVND (reference sequence). This CDR3 contains 13 residues. The CDR3, as DNA: TGTGCCAGTAACGCCGGGTCTCGGGAGACCCAGTACTTC. Protein: CASNAGSRETQYF.

This clone was recorded only once. The chain carries TRBV18 and TRBJ1-2, with 8 positions matching TRBD1. The CDR3 spans 13 residues. Germline V gene data show CDR1 as KGHSH and CDR2 as LQKENI. Unmatched junction bases numbered 4, after V lost 8 bases and J lost 2 bases. CDR3 in amino acids: CASRQGINYGYTF. The DNA of the CDR3 is TGTGCCAGCCGACAGGGGATCAACTATGGCTACACCTTC. The whole variable domain, remainder taken from reference TRBV18 and TRBJ1-2, is NAGVMQNPRHLVRRRGQEARLRCSPMKGHSHVYWYRQLPEEGLKFMVYLQKENIIDESGMPKERFSAEFPKEGPSILRIQQVVRGDSAAYFCASRQGINYGYTFGSGTRLTVV.

The chain couples TRBV7-9 to TRBJ2-7; 10 nucleotides match TRBD1. The junction had 3 bases not matched to a gene; V was cut back by 3 bases and J by 4 bases. The CDR3 totals 14 residues. From germline, CDR1 is SEHNR and CDR2 FQNEAQ (reference sequence). The CDR3 DNA follows: TGTGCCAGCAGCTTGACAGGGGGCGAGTACGAGCAGTACTTC. Its protein is CASSLTGGEYEQYF.

CDR3 coding DNA: TGTGCCAGCAGCTTAAATCTAGCGGTAACAGATACGCAGTATTTT. Its protein product is CASSLNLAVTDTQYF. The chain employs TRBV7-3 and TRBJ2-3; TRBD2 matches 7 bases. This CDR3 comprises 15 residues. V dropped 1 base and J dropped 3; count of bases not matched to a gene: 4. The germline CDR1 and CDR2 sequences are SGHTA and FQGTGA.

The chain employs TRBV10-1 and TRBJ2-5, with a possible D match to TRBD1 (5 bases). Germline V gene data show CDR1 as WNHNN and CDR2 as SYGVQD (reference sequence). V lost 3 bases to trimming and J lost 4 bases, with 12 bases between them. This CDR3 contains 14 residues. CDR3 in DNA: TGCGCCAGCAGTGACAGGGCGCAGGGAGAGACCCAGTACTTC. It specifies CASSDRAQGETQYF.

The chain joins TRBV5-1 to TRBJ2-5; D remains ambiguous. Germline CDR1 is SGHRS and CDR2 is YFSETQ. V lost 1 base and J 3 bases, leaving 7 bases between the germline ends. The length of the CDR3 is 13 residues. The CDR3 reads CASSLLREETQYF. The CDR3 DNA reads as TGCGCCAGCAGCTTGTTACGGGAAGAGACCCAGTACTTC. Full variable domain (remainder filled in from reference TRBV5-1 and TRBJ2-5): KAGVTQTPRYLIKTRGQQVTLSCSPISGHRSVSWYQQTPGQGLQFLFEYFSETQRNKGNFPGRFSGRQFSNSRSEMNVSTLELGDSALYLCASSLLREETQYFGPGTRLLVL.

V is TRBV6-5 and J is TRBJ1-5; D not resolved. Trimming cost V 2 bases and J 4 bases, with 9 bases left between them. This CDR3 region has 14 residues. CDR1 MNHEY and CDR2 SVGAGI come from the germline V gene. In DNA form, the CDR3 reads TGTGCCAGCAGTTACCCGGGTGCAAATCAGCCCCAGCATTTT. It translates to CASSYPGANQPQHF.

The V gene is TRBV4-1, the J gene TRBJ2-7; the D gene is possibly TRBD1 (5 bases). The V end was cut by 1 base, the J end by 4 bases, with 23 bases between. This CDR3 comprises 18 residues. Germline V gene sequence: CDR1 MGHRA, CDR2 YSYEKL. The CDR3: CASSQGFKIKDKAYEQYF. In DNA form, the CDR3 reads TGCGCCAGCAGCCAAGGATTTAAAATAAAGGACAAAGCGTACGAGCAGTACTTC.

V is TRBV4-1 and J is TRBJ1-2, with 7 bases identical to TRBD1. With V trimmed by 4 bases and J by 3 bases, 2 bases remained unmatched. CDR1 MGHRA and CDR2 YSYEKL come from the germline V gene. The CDR3 length is 13 residues. CDR3 in DNA: TGCGCCAGCAGCCTGGGGACAGACTATGGCTACACCTTC. Amino acid sequence: CASSLGTDYGYTF.

The chain recombines TRBV11-2 with TRBJ1-5; D ambiguous. V lost 3 bases and J 0 bases, leaving 9 bases between the germline ends. CDR3 length: 15 residues. CDR1 SGHAT and CDR2 FQNNGV come from the germline V gene. In DNA, the CDR3 is TGTGCCAGCAGCTTGAGTGAGGGTAGCAATCAGCCCCAGCATTTT. Translated: CASSLSEGSNQPQHF.

The V gene is TRBV13, the J gene TRBJ2-3; 11 bases agree with TRBD2. There are 16 residues in the CDR3. The V gene's germline CDR1 is PRHDT and CDR2 FYEKMQ (reference sequence). V was pared by 4 bases and J by 10 bases, with 13 bases of the junction left unmatched. CDR3 DNA sequence: TGTGCCAGCAGCTCAGGGACTAGCGGACCCCTTAAGGCGCAGTATTTT. This encodes CASSSGTSGPLKAQYF.